This TCR beta chain was sequenced for a study of tissue T cells after allogeneic stem cell transplantation. The study, taken as a whole, reports: Tissue-detected TCR repertoire was only partly captured by blood and spleen T cells. Alloreactivity or antigen specificity of tissue TCRs was not determined; some clones might be host cells. This small cohort was clinically heterogeneous, and sampling depth was a limitation. Motif-based clustering found tissue-specific repertoire signatures shared across patients, though few clones were shared.

Some clones are missing from TCRdb's copy, which holds only in-frame ones; the method was immunoSEQ multiplex PCR. The table has about 48,000 clones, around 66% seen once. CDR3 size: 13 residues. V lost 4 bases, J lost 0 bases, and 3 bases lay in between. Germline CDR1 and CDR2: LGHNA and YNLKQL (reference sequence). A word on this clone: What it binds is unknown. Germline and genes: mouse. The read ends 1 residue shy of where the CDR3 ends; the end is completed using the germline J gene.

The TCR was taken from a pool of C57BL/6 mice in good health. The chain links TRBV5 to TRBJ1-4; D remains unclear. Sequencing input: sorted cells pooled from one or two spleens. CDR3 bases read: TGTGCCAGCAGCCGCATTTCCAACGAAAGATTATTT. It is translated as CASSRISNERLF. The CDR3, in full, reads CASSRISNERLFF.